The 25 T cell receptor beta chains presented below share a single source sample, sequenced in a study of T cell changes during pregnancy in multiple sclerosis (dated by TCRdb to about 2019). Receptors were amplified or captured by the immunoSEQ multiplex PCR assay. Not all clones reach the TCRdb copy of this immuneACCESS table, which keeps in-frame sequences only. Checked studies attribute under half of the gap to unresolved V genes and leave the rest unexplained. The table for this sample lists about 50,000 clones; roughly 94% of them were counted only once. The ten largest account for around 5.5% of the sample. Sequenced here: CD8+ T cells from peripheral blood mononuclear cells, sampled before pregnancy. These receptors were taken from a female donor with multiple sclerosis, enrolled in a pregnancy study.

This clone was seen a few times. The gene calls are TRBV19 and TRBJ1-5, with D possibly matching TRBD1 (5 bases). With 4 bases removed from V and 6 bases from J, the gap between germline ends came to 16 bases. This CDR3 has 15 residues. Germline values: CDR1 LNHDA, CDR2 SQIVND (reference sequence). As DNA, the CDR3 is TGTGCCAGTAGTAGGGGCCCCCCAGGTGGTCAGCCCCAGCATTTT. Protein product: CASSRGPPGGQPQHF.

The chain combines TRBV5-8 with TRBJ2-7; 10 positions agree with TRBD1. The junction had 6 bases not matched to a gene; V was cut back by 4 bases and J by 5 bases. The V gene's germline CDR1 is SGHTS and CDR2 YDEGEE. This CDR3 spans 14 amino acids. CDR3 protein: CASSVGQGGNEQYF. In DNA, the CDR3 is TGTGCCAGCAGCGTCGGACAGGGGGGGAACGAGCAGTACTTC.

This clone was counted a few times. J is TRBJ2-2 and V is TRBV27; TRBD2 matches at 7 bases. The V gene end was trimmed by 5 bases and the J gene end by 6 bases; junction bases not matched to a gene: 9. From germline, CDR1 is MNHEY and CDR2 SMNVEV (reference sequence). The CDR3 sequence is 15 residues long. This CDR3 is CASSRTSFNAGELFF. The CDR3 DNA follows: TGTGCCAGCAGTCGGACTAGTTTCAACGCCGGGGAGCTGTTTTTT.

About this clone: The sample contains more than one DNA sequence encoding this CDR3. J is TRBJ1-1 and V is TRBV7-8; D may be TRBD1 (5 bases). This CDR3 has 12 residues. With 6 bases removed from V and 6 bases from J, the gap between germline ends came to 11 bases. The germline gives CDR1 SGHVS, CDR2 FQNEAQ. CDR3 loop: CASSAGVPEAFF. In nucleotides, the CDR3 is TGTGCCAGCAGTGCGGGGGTCCCTGAAGCTTTCTTT.

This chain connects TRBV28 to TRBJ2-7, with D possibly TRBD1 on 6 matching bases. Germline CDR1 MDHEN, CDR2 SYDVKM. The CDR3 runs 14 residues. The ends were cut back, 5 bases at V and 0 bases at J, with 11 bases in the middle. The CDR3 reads CASSGTLTSYEQYF. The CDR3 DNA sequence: TGTGCCAGCAGTGGGACACTCACCTCCTACGAGCAGTACTTC.

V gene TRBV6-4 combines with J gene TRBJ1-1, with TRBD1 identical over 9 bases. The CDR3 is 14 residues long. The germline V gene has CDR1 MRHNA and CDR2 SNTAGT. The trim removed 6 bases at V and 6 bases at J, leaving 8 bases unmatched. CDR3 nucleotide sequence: TGTGCCAGCAGCCCGGGACAGGGCGGGTCTGAAGCTTTCTTT. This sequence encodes CASSPGQGGSEAFF.

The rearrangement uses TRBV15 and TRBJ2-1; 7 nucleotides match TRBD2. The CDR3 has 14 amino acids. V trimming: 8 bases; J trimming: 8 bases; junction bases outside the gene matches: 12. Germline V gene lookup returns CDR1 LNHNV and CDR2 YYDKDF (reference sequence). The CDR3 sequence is CATGPAGVGYEQFF. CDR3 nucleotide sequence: TGTGCCACCGGCCCCGCGGGAGTGGGGTATGAGCAGTTCTTC.

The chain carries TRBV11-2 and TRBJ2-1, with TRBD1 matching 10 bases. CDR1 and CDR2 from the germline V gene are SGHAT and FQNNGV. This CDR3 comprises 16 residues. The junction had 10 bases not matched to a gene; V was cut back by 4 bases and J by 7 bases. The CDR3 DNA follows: TGTGCCAGCAGCTCGGTCCGGGACAGGGGAAGTAATGAGCAGTTCTTC. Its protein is CASSSVRDRGSNEQFF. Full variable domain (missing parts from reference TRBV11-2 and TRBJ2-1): EAGVAQSPRYKIIEKRQSVAFWCNPISGHATLYWYQQILGQGPKLLIQFQNNGVVDDSQLPKDRFSAERLKGVDSTLKIQPAKLEDSAVYLCASSSVRDRGSNEQFFGPGTRLTVL.

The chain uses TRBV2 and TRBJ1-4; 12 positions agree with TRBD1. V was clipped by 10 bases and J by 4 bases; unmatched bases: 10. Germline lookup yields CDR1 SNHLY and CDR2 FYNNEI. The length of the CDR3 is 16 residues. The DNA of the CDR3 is TGTGCCACCTCGGGACAGGGGGCGCATGGTAATGAAAAACTGTTTTTT. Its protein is CATSGQGAHGNEKLFF.

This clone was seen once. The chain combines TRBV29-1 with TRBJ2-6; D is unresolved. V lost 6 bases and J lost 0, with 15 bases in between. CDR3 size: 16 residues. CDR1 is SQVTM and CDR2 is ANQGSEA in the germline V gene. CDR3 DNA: TGCAGCGTCGCCGAGGCCGTGAGCTCTGGGGCCAACGTCCTGACTTTC. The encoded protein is CSVAEAVSSGANVLTF.

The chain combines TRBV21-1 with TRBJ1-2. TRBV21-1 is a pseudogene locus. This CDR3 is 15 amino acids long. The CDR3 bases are TGTGCCACCGGGGGGATTTTAGGGCTGGGCTATGGCTACACCTTC. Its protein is CATGGILGLGYGYTF.

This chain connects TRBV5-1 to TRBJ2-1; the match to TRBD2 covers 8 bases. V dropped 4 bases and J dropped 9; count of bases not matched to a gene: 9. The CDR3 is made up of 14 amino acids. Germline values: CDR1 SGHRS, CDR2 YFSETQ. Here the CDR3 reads CASSQGLETGEQFF. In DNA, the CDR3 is TGCGCCAGCAGCCAGGGACTAGAAACTGGTGAGCAGTTCTTC.

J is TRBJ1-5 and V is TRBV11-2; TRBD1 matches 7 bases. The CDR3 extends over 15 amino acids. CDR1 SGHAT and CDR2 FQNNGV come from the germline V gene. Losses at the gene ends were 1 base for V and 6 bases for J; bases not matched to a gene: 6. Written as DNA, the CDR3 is TGTGCCAGCAGCTTAGCCGGACAGGCGGGTCAGCCCCAGCATTTT. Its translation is CASSLAGQAGQPQHF.

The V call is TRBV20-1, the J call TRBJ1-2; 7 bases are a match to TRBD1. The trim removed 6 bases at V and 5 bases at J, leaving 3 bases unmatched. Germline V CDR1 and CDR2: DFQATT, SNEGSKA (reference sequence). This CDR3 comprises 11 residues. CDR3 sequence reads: CSARDRYGYTF. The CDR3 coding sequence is TGCAGTGCCAGGGACAGATATGGCTACACCTTC.

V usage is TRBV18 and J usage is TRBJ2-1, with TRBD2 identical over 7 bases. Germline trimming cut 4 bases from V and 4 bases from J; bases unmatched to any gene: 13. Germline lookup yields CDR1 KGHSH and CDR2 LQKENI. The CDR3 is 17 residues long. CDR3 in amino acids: CASSLTSERRWYNEQFF. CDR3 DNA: TGTGCCAGCTCACTAACTAGCGAAAGAAGATGGTACAATGAGCAGTTCTTC.

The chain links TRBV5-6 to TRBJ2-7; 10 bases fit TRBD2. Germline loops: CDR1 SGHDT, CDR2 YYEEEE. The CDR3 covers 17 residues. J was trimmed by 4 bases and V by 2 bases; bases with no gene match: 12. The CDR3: CASSFMGFSGRQYEQYF. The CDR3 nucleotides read TGTGCCAGCAGCTTCATGGGGTTTAGCGGGAGGCAATACGAGCAGTACTTC.

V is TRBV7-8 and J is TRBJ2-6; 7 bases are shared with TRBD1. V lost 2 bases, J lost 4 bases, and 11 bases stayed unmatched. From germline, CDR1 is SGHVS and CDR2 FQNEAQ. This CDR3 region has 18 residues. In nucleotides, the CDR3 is TGTGCCAGCAGCTTACCAGACAGGGCTCGAGGGGGGGCCAACGTCCTGACTTTC. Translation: CASSLPDRARGGANVLTF.

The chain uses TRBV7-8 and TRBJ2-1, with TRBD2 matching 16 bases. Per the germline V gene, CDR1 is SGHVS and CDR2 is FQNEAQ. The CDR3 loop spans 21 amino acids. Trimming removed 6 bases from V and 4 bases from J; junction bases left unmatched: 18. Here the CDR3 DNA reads TGTGCCAGCAGTAATATAAGAGGGACTAGCGGGAGGGTTTGGGGGTACAATGAGCAGTTCTTC. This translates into CASSNIRGTSGRVWGYNEQFF.

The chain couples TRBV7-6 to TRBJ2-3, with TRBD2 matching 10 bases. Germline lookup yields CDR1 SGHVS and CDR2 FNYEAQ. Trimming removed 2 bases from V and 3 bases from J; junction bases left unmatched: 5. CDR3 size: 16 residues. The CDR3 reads CASSLSSGSWTDTQYF. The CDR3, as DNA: TGTGCCAGCAGCTTATCTAGCGGGAGTTGGACAGATACGCAGTATTTT.

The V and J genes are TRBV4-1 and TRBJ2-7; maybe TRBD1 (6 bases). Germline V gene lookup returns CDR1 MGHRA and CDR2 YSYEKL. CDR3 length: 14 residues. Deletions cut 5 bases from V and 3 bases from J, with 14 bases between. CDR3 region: CASSWITDSYEQYF. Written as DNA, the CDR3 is TGCGCCAGCAGCTGGATAACGGACAGCTACGAGCAGTACTTC.

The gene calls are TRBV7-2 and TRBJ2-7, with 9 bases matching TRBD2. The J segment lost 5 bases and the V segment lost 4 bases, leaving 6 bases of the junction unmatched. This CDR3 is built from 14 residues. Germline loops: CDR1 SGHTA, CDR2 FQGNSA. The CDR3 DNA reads TGTGCCAGCAGCTCCGGGACTAGCAGGGACGAGCAGTACTTC. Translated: CASSSGTSRDEQYF.

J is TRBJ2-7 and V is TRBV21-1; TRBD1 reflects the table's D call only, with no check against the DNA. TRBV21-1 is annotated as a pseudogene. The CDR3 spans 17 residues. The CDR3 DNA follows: TGTGCCAGCAGCAAAGGACAGTACCCAACTCTTTGTGACGAGCAGTACTTC. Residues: CASSKGQYPTLCDEQYF.

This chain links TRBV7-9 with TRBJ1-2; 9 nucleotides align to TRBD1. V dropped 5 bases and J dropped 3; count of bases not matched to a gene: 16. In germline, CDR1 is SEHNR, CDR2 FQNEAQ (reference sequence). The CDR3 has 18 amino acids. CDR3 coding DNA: TGTGCCAGCAGCGTCTCCTTGTCCCGGGACAGGGAGGACTATGGCTACACCTTC. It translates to CASSVSLSRDREDYGYTF.

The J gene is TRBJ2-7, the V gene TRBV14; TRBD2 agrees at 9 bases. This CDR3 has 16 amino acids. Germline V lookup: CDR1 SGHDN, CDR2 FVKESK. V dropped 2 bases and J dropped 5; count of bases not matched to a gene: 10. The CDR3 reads CASSQSRLAGTHEQYF. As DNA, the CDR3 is TGTGCCAGCAGCCAAAGCAGGCTAGCGGGAACCCACGAGCAGTACTTC.

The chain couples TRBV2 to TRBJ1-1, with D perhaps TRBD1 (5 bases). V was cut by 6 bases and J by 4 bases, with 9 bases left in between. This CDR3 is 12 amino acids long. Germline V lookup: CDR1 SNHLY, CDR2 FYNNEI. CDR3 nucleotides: TGTGCCAGCAGGCGGGGGACCACTGAAGCTTTCTTT. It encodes CASRRGTTEAFF.